This T cell receptor (beta chain) was sequenced during a study of CD8+CD57+ T cells in acquired aplastic anemia (dated by TCRdb to 2017 to 2018). Background for the entire study: A mean of about 3.2 ug of DNA, ranging from roughly 0.2 to 27.4 ug, was extracted from sorted CD4+ and CD8+ cells. Mean read counts for healthy donor samples were around 10 million for CD4+ cells and around 11 million for CD8+ cells.

The germline V gene specifies SGHTA as CDR1 and FQGNSA as CDR2. The cysteine opens and the phenylalanine closes a CDR3 of 17 amino acids. Only the CDR3 DNA stays, 51 bases, in frame from base 1. Regarding this clonotype: What this receptor recognizes is not known. A read error may produce the germline difference seen at one junction end.

The study at large found these results: Between patients and healthy controls, no significant difference in CD8+ Simpson's diversity was found (P=0.060). Twenty-nine CD8+ CDR3 sequences were found in both patients and controls but appeared to be highly expressed in patients and within the immunodominant clones of the patients.

Genomic DNA served as template for TCR beta VDJ combination and CDR3 sequence profiling. An Illumina HiSeq 2000 was used for TCR repertoire sequencing. The published analysis was carried out like this. Repertoire assessment relied on Simpson's diversity index, CDR3 size and DJ length profiles, and TRBV/TRBJ rearrangement plots. The immunodominant clone was defined as the most abundant DNA sequence in deep sequencing data. CDR3 amino acid sequences were screened for sharing across subjects and compared with published repertoires and the VDJdb database. TCRdb trimmed public reads at Q25 via fastp, called clones via MiXCR and kept in-frame beta chains. Here each entry gathers all rows of one CDR3 protein and keeps the most common genes and DNA. The V and J calls and clone size come from TCRdb's table, not from the authors' own analysis. Here the sample has about 400,000 distinct CDR3 sequences; around 72% occur a single time. The ten top clones hold 4% of the sample.

In this study, sorted CD4+ and CD8+ T cells from the blood of healthy subjects and of severe aplastic anemia patients had their TCR repertoires deep-sequenced. Ficoll-Paque density gradient centrifugation was used to isolate peripheral blood mononuclear cells. Before DNA extraction, CD4+ and CD8+ T cells were sorted by FACS or by magnetic beads. The V and J genes are TRBV7-2 and TRBJ1-3; TRBD1 could be the D gene, as 5 bases match. The clonotype originates from a human donor in good health, serving as a control. Sequencing was performed on sorted CD4+, CD8+, or CD8+CD57+ T cells (not recorded which) from PBMCs. The CDR3 reads as follows: CASSPARQTFPGHTIYF. The DNA reads TGCGCCAGCAGCCCAGCTAGACAGACTTTTCCTGGACACACCATATATTTT.